The 3 T cell receptor beta chains listed next were all sequenced from one sample in a study of T cells after yellow fever vaccination. Each CDR3 protein is one row after TCRdb ran MiXCR on the 5' RACE reads. Among roughly 32,000 distinct CDR3 sequences listed, about 10% were seen once. The sample was PBMCs, either bulk or a sorted T-cell subset (CD4+, CD8+, memory, or dextramer-sorted; not recorded which), taken less than 16 days after the first yellow fever vaccination. These receptors were obtained from a young man who received the YFV17D yellow fever vaccine.

Ten or more counts support this clonotype. The chain employs TRBV4-2 and TRBJ2-2, with D possibly TRBD1 on 6 matching bases. CDR1 is LGHNA, CDR2 YNFKEQ, per germline. This CDR3 region has 15 residues. Deletions cut 4 bases from V and 6 bases from J, with 15 bases between. The CDR3 bases are TGTGCCAGCAGCCCCTACAAGGACAGTCCCGGGGAGCTGTTTTTT. Residues: CASSPYKDSPGELFF.

By sample share, this clonotype is medium-sized. V is TRBV10-3 and J is TRBJ2-2; D remains unclear. Germline V gene sequence: CDR1 ENHRY, CDR2 SYGVKD. Trimming shortened V by 7 bases and J by 7 bases, and 10 bases separated the two germline ends. The CDR3 totals 12 residues. CDR3 sequence (DNA): TGTGCCATCACCCAGGATCACGGGGAGCTGTTTTTT. Translation gives CAITQDHGELFF.

This clonotype has at least ten counts. The chain carries TRBV4-1 and TRBJ1-6; D is undetermined. The germline V gene has CDR1 MGHRA and CDR2 YSYEKL. Trimming removed 0 bases from V and 8 bases from J, with 11 bases in between. The CDR3 covers 15 residues. DNA for the CDR3: TGCGCCAGCAGCCAAGAACCATCGGGGTATTCACCCCTCCACTTT. The encoded protein is CASSQEPSGYSPLHF.